Listed here is a single T cell receptor (beta chain). The data derive from a study of T cell changes during pregnancy in multiple sclerosis. TCRdb's copy holds only in-frame clones and misses some; the assay was immunoSEQ multiplex PCR. The top ten clones hold over 3.5% of a sample with roughly 89,000 clones, about 93% of them seen once. CDR1 is MGHRA and CDR2 is YSYEKL in the germline V gene. The ends lost 0 bases at V and 11 bases at J; junction bases unmatched: 18. CDR3 length: 18 residues. The sample in question was peripheral blood, obtained in the first trimester of pregnancy. The rearrangement joins TRBV4-1 to TRBJ1-1; 10 nucleotides line up with TRBD1. This sequence originates from a female donor with multiple sclerosis, enrolled in a pregnancy study. The CDR3 here is CASSQELHVGQGLVKAFF. In DNA, the CDR3 is TGCGCCAGCAGCCAAGAACTCCACGTGGGACAGGGGTTGGTAAAGGCTTTCTTT.